The T cell receptor (beta chain) under discussion was sequenced for a study of blood T cell repertoires in COVID-19. Overall study context: Collection of acute and convalescent COVID-19 samples took place in the United States, Italy and Spain. The cDNA or gDNA used as material had been derived from T cells, B-cell-depleted T cells, or PBMCs.

In the source study's methods: Using reference gene primer amplification, nucleated cell counts were estimated. The data were produced by immunoSEQ multiplex PCR, yet TCRdb's version contains in-frame clones alone and is incomplete. Clone size and the V and J calls come from that table; the DNA yielded D and trimming. The sample holds some 41,000 clones, roughly four fifths seen once. The V gene's germline CDR1 is SGHRS and CDR2 YFSETQ. V was clipped by 0 bases and J by 0 bases, with 13 bases between them. The CDR3 totals 16 residues. This TCR was recovered from a man aged 40-55 years with active or convalescent COVID-19. The sequenced material came from peripheral blood. The chain couples TRBV5-1 to TRBJ2-7; perhaps TRBD1 as D (6 bases). The CDR3 sequence is CASSLEGTPSSYEQYF. CDR3 sequence (DNA): TGCGCCAGCAGCTTGGAGGGGACACCGAGCTCCTACGAGCAGTACTTC.